Sequencing of this TCR beta chain was carried out in a study of identifying expanded T cells in peripheral blood. CDR1 and CDR2 from the germline V gene are GTSNPN and SVGIG (reference sequence). CDR3 length: 15 residues. V lost 5 bases, J lost 7 bases, and 17 bases stayed unmatched. Sequencing used immunoSEQ multiplex PCR; TCRdb keeps in-frame clones, though not all of them. This sample has some 81,000 clones, with almost 85% found just once. This chain links TRBV30 with TRBJ2-7, with 7 bases lining up with TRBD1. The receptor comes from a person aged 18 to 69 in good health. Sequenced material: blood. The CDR3 DNA follows: TGTGCCTGGGGACAGGCCTTATCCAATTTACGGGAGCAGTACTTC. Translation: CAWGQALSNLREQYF.